The rows below give T cell receptor beta chains drawn from one sample of a study of blood T cell repertoires in COVID-19. Sequencing used immunoSEQ multiplex PCR; TCRdb keeps in-frame clones, though not all of them. The repertoire holds tens of thousands of clones, about 80% seen once, with roughly 15% in the top ten. Sequencing was performed on peripheral blood. These receptors originate from a human donor in a cohort sampled during active COVID-19. The CDR3 runs from the conserved cysteine through the conserved F or W. D genes are given only for firm matches. Where a row states a size, it is once, few, many or the class of an expanded clone; other rows omit it.

j_call	v_call	clone_size	d_call	cdr3_nt	cdr3_aa
TRBJ2-3	TRBV5-1	NA	NA	TGCGCCAGCAGCCCCAGGATCTCAGATACGCAGTATTTT	CASSPRISDTQYF
TRBJ1-2	TRBV28	NA	NA	TGTGCCAGCAGGGGATGGACAGCCCTAGGCTATGGCTACACCTTC	CASRGWTALGYGYTF
TRBJ1-5	TRBV2	once	TRBD1	TGTGCCAGCAGTGTTGCAGGGGGCTGGCAGCAGCCCCAGCATTTT	CASSVAGGWQQPQHF
TRBJ1-4	TRBV10-2	NA	NA	TGCGCCAGCAGGTTGCAGGGTTCAGCAACTAATGAAAAACTGTTTTTT	CASRLQGSATNEKLFF
TRBJ2-1	TRBV7-9	NA	TRBD1	TGTGCCAGCAGCTTAGTCTCTGGGACAGGGAGGTACAATGAGCAGTTCTTC	CASSLVSGTGRYNEQFF
TRBJ2-3	TRBV7-9	NA	TRBD1	TGTGCCAGCAGCTCCCCGAGGGACAGGGGGCGGCCGAGGCAGTATTTT	CASSSPRDRGRPRQYF
TRBJ1-1	TRBV27	NA	TRBD1	TGTGCCAGCAGTTTAGTCAGGGGGCGATCTGAAGCTTTCTTT	CASSLVRGRSEAFF
TRBJ1-5	TRBV15	few	NA	TGTGCCACCGCAGGGGTCGGCAATCAGCCCCAGCATTTT	CATAGVGNQPQHF
TRBJ2-7	TRBV7-9	once	NA	TGTGCCAGCAGCTTAGCTGACAGGATCACCTACGAGCAGTACTTC	CASSLADRITYEQYF
TRBJ1-1	TRBV28	NA	TRBD1	TGTGCCAGCAGGGACTGGGGGACAGGGAGGCCTGAAGCTTTCTTT	CASRDWGTGRPEAFF
TRBJ2-7	TRBV9	NA	NA	TGTGCCAGCAGCCCCAGGGACTACGAGCAGTACTTC	CASSPRDYEQYF
TRBJ1-2	TRBV5-1	NA	NA	TGCGCCAGCAGCTACGCCAGTCCCGGTAGCGGCTACACCTTC	CASSYASPGSGYTF
TRBJ1-2	TRBV2	few	NA	TGTGCCACCCAGGTGACTAACTATGGCTACACCTTC	CATQVTNYGYTF
TRBJ1-4	TRBV5-1	few	NA	TGCGCCAGCAGCTCAGGGGTCGCAACTAATGAAAAACTGTTTTTT	CASSSGVATNEKLFF
TRBJ2-1	TRBV3-1/TRBV3-2	NA	TRBD2	TGTGCCAGCAGCCAAAGGGAGGGGCGAGGGAAGCAGTTCTTC	CASSQREGRGKQFF
TRBJ1-2	TRBV27	NA	TRBD1	TGTGCCAGCAGTTTATCCCCGTTCGAGGGACAGCGACAGCAGGTCTCCTTC	CASSLSPFEGQRQQVSF
TRBJ1-2	TRBV14	NA	NA	TGTGCCAGCAGCCAGCTCCGAACCTCGGGTGACTATGGCTACACCTTC	CASSQLRTSGDYGYTF
TRBJ1-5	TRBV1	NA	NA	TGCAATTCAAACCAGGGAATCAATCAGCCCCAGCATTTT	CNSNQGINQPQHF
TRBJ1-2	TRBV5-5	NA	TRBD1	TGTGCCAGCAGCGCGAGGACAGGGCTGGGGTATGGCTACACCTTC	CASSARTGLGYGYTF
TRBJ1-1	TRBV10-3	NA	NA	TGTGCCATCAGTGAAGCTCCGAACACTGAAGCTTTCTTT	CAISEAPNTEAFF
TRBJ1-4	TRBV3-1/TRBV3-2	NA	NA	TGTGCCAGCAGCCCGGAGAGGGTCGCAACTAATGAAAAACTGTTTTTT	CASSPERVATNEKLFF
TRBJ2-7	TRBV18	once	NA	TGTGCCAGCTCACCGGGAAAGGGGTGGCCCTACGAGCAGTACTTC	CASSPGKGWPYEQYF
TRBJ2-3	TRBV3-1/TRBV3-2	once	NA	TGTGCCAGCAGCCAAGGCGCGGTGAGCACAGATACGCAGTATTTT	CASSQGAVSTDTQYF
TRBJ2-4	TRBV6-2/TRBV6-3	NA	NA	TGTGCCAGCAGTTACTTTATAGCCAAAAACATTCAGTACTTC	CASSYFIAKNIQYF
TRBJ1-6	TRBV10-3	NA	NA	TGTGCCATCAGTGAACAGGGCCCCGGGTATAATTCACCCCTCCACTTT	CAISEQGPGYNSPLHF
TRBJ2-5	TRBV7-9	few	TRBD2	TGTGCCAGCAGCCCTACGACGGGGGGACTAGAGACCCAGTACTTC	CASSPTTGGLETQYF
TRBJ2-5	TRBV7-6	NA	NA	TGTGCCAGCAGCTCTTCTAAAGAGACCCAGTACTTC	CASSSSKETQYF
TRBJ2-2	TRBV4-2	NA	NA	TGTGCCAGCAGCCGCGGACAAGCGAACACCGGGGAGCTGTTTTTT	CASSRGQANTGELFF